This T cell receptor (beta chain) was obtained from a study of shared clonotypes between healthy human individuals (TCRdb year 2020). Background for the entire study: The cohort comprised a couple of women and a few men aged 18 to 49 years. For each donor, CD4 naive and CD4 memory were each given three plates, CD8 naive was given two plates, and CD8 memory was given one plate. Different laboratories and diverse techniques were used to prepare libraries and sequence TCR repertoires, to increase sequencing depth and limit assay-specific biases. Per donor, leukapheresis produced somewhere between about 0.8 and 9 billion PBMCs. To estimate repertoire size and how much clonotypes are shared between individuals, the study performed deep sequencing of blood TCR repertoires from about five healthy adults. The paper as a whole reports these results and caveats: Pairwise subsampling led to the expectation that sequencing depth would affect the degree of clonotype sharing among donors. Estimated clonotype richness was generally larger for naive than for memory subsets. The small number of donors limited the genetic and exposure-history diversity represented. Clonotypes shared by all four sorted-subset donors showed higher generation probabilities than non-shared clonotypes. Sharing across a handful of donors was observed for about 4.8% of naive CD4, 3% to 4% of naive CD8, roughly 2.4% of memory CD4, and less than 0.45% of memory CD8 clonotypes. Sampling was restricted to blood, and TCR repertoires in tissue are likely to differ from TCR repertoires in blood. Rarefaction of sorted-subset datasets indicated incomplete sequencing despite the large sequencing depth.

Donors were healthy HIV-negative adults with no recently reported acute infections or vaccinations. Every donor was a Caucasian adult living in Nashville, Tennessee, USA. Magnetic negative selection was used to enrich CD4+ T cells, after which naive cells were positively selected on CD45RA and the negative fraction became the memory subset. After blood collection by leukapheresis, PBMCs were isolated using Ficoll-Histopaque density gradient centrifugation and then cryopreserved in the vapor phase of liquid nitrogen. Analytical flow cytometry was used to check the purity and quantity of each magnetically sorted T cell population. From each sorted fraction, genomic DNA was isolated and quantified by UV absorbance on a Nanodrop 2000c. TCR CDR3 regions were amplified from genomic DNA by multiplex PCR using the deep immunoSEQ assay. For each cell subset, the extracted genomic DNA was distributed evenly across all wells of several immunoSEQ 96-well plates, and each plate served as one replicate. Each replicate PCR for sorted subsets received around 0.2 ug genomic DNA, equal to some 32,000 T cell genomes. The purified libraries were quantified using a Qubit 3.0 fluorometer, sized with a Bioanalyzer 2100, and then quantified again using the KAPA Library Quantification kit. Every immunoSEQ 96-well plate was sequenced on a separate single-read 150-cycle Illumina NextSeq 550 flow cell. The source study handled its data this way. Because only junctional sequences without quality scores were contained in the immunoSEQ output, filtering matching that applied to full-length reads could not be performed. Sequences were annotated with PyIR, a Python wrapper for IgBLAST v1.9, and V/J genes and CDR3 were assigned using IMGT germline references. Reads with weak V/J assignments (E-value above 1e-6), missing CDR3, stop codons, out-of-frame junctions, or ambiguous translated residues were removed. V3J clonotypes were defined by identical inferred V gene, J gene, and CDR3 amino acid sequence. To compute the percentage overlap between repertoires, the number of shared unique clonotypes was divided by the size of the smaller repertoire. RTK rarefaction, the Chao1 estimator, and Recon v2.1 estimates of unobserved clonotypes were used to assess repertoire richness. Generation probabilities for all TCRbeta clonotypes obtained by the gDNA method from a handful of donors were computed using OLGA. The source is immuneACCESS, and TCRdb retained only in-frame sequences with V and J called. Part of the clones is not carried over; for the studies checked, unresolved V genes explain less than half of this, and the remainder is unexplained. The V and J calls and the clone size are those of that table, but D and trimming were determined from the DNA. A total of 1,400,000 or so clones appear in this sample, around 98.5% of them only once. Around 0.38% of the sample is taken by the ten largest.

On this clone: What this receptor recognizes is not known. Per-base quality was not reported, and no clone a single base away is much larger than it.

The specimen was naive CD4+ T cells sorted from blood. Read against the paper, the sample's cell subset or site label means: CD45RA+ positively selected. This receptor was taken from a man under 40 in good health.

For the CDR3, the sequence is CASSSGVSPGANVLTF. The nucleotides are TGTGCCAGCAGCTCAGGCGTGAGTCCTGGGGCCAACGTCCTGACTTTC. The chain is assembled from TRBV5-4 and TRBJ2-6; no D gene is confidently identified. The CDR3 spans 16 residues, from the cysteine through the phenylalanine. Only the CDR3 DNA stays, 48 bases, in frame from base 1. The V and J ends are trimmed by 3 bases and 2 bases, leaving 12 bases between them. The CDR1 and CDR2 encoded by the germline V gene (reference sequence) are SGHNT and YYREEE.